The 30 T cell receptor beta chains below all came from one sample that was sequenced in a study of T cells after yellow fever vaccination. TCRdb itself ran the 5' RACE reads through MiXCR, one entry per CDR3 protein. The sample records roughly 500,000 distinct CDR3 sequences, around 21% being singletons. Here the sequenced sample was PBMCs, taken 15 days after the yellow fever booster vaccination. The receptors originated from a man aged 25-45 years who received the YFV17D yellow fever vaccine.

This sequence joins TRBV29-1 and TRBJ2-3; TRBD2 agrees at 9 bases. CDR3 length equals 15 residues. Germline V CDR1 and CDR2: SQVTM, ANQGSEA. The ends lost 5 bases at V and 2 bases at J; junction bases unmatched: 8. CDR3 amino acids: CSVSGGRGPTDTQYF. The CDR3 coding sequence is TGCAGCGTTTCCGGCGGGAGGGGTCCCACAGATACGCAGTATTTT.

The CDR3 spells CSARRDTRAETQYF. The CDR3 DNA is TGCAGTGCTCGTCGGGACACCAGGGCGGAGACCCAGTACTTC. V is TRBV20-1 and J is TRBJ2-5, with a tentative D call TRBD1 (6 bases). V gave up 5 bases and J gave up 5 bases, with 18 bases separating them. The CDR3 totals 14 residues. Germline V gene data show CDR1 as DFQATT and CDR2 as SNEGSKA (reference sequence).

The chain links TRBV20-1 to TRBJ2-6, with 8 positions matching TRBD1. Germline-derived CDR1 and CDR2 are DFQATT and SNEGSKA (reference sequence). The CDR3 is 15 amino acids. Germline trimming cut 4 bases from V and 1 base from J; bases unmatched to any gene: 3. The CDR3 coding sequence is TGCAGTGCTAAAAGGACAGGGTCTGGGGCCAACGTCCTGACTTTC. Its protein is CSAKRTGSGANVLTF.

This sequence joins TRBV5-1 and TRBJ2-5, with D unresolved. Trimming removed 4 bases at V and 2 bases at J, with 12 bases between. This CDR3 spans 14 amino acids. The germline CDR1 and CDR2 sequences are SGHRS and YFSETQ. The CDR3 nucleotides are TGCGCCAGCAGCCCCTCATCAACTCAAGAGACCCAGTACTTC. Translated, it gives CASSPSSTQETQYF.

This clonotype has a handful of counts. This chain links TRBV27 with TRBJ1-2; TRBD1 agrees at 8 bases. Germline assignment: CDR1 MNHEY and CDR2 SMNVEV (reference sequence). The length of the CDR3 is 13 residues. V was pared by 7 bases and J by 7 bases, with 8 bases of the junction left unmatched. The CDR3 DNA sequence: TGTGCCAGCAAAGGGACAGGCGTACGTGGCTACACCTTC. Translating it yields CASKGTGVRGYTF.

The chain uses TRBV7-2 and TRBJ2-5; D is possibly TRBD2 (5 bases). Germline V gene lookup returns CDR1 SGHTA and CDR2 FQGNSA. The ends were cut back, 5 bases at V and 5 bases at J, with 12 bases in the middle. The CDR3 totals 13 residues. The CDR3 sequence is CASSPPPGETQYF. The CDR3 DNA reads TGTGCCAGCAGCCCCCCCCCGGGGGAGACCCAGTACTTC. Full variable domain (rest looked up from reference TRBV7-2 and TRBJ2-5): GAGVSQSPSNKVTEKGKDVELRCDPISGHTALYWYRQSLGQGLEFLIYFQGNSAPDKSGLPSDRFSAERTGGSVSTLTIQRTQQEDSAVYLCASSPPPGETQYFGPGTRLLVL.

This clonotype was seen a few times. The chain carries TRBV4-3 and TRBJ1-2; 9 bases map to TRBD1. Germline CDR1 and CDR2: LGHNA and YSLEER. The CDR3 runs to 18 residues. After removal of 0 bases from V and 1 base from J, the junction contained 9 bases not matched to a gene. Written as DNA, the CDR3 is TGCGCCAGCAGCCAAGAAAGCGGGACAGGGATTAGTAACTATGGCTACACCTTC. Protein product: CASSQESGTGISNYGYTF.

This sequence joins TRBV7-2 and TRBJ1-5; D perhaps matches TRBD1 (6 bases). The germline V gene has CDR1 SGHTA and CDR2 FQGNSA. With 4 bases removed from V and 8 bases from J, the gap between germline ends came to 15 bases. CDR3 length equals 14 residues. The CDR3 coding sequence is TGTGCCAGCAGCTCAGAGGGGGGGCGGGAGCCCCAGCATTTT. It encodes CASSSEGGREPQHF.

This clonotype was counted only a few times. DNA for the CDR3: TGTGCCAGCAGTTTAATGCAGGGAGTGGGCGAGCAGTACTTC. Encoded protein: CASSLMQGVGEQYF. V gene TRBV28 combines with J gene TRBJ2-7; D could derive from TRBD1 or TRBD2 (5 bases each). The CDR3 spans 14 residues. The germline V gene encodes CDR1 MDHEN and CDR2 SYDVKM. Between the trimmed V and J ends, which lost 2 bases and 6 bases, there was a span of 14 bases. The full variable domain, in which reference TRBV28 and TRBJ2-7 provide the parts outside the CDR3, is DVKVTQSSRYLVKRTGEKVFLECVQDMDHENMFWYRQDPGLGLRLIYFSYDVKMKEKGDIPEGYSVSREKKERFSLILESASTNQTSMYLCASSLMQGVGEQYFGPGTRLTVT.

This clonotype has more than one count but fewer than ten. The chain recombines TRBV20-1 with TRBJ2-4, with TRBD2 matching over 8 bases. The junction had 10 bases not matched to a gene; V was cut back by 4 bases and J by 2 bases. The CDR3 loop spans 16 amino acids. Per germline, CDR1 DFQATT and CDR2 SNEGSKA (reference sequence). For the CDR3, the DNA is TGCAGTGCTAAAACCCTAGCGGGTGGATCCAAAAACATTCAGTACTTC. Its translation: CSAKTLAGGSKNIQYF.

This clonotype showed up many times. The CDR3 protein is CASSLSNYEQYF. CDR3 sequence (DNA): TGTGCCAGCAGTTTATCCAACTACGAGCAGTACTTC. The chain recombines TRBV28 with TRBJ2-7; D not resolved. Germline V gives CDR1 MDHEN, CDR2 SYDVKM. CDR3 size: 12 residues. V was trimmed by 1 base and J by 3 bases, leaving 4 bases between them.

In this sample, this clonotype turned up many times. An end of the junction differs from the germline gene, which may be a read error. The V gene is TRBV5-1, the J gene TRBJ2-3; 7 bases fit TRBD1. Germline CDR1 is SGHRS and CDR2 is YFSETQ. The CDR3 spans 13 residues. The CDR3 DNA reads as TGTGCCAGCAGTTTAGGGGGCCCAGATACGCAGTATTTT. This translates into CASSLGGPDTQYF.

This clonotype was found a few times. The chain couples TRBV7-8 to TRBJ2-1; 7 bases line up with TRBD1. Germline V CDR1 and CDR2: SGHVS, FQNEAQ. This CDR3 region has 15 residues. Trimming took 5 bases from V and 8 from J; bases not matched to a gene: 12. The CDR3 region is CASSPGTVLLYEQFF. The CDR3 bases are TGTGCCAGCAGCCCCGGGACAGTTCTCCTCTATGAGCAGTTCTTC.

This clonotype was seen a handful of times. The chain carries TRBV7-3 and TRBJ1-2; D remains unclear. This CDR3 spans 15 amino acids. The V end lost 1 base, the J end lost 3 bases, and 12 bases lay between the germline ends. CDR1 is SGHTA and CDR2 is FQGTGA in the germline V gene. As DNA, the CDR3 is TGTGCCAGCAGCTTAAGTGGACCGACCGACTATGGCTACACCTTC. It translates to CASSLSGPTDYGYTF.

This clonotype was observed a few times. The CDR3 region is CSVVPWSGGPQETQYF. CDR3 coding DNA: TGCAGCGTTGTCCCCTGGAGCGGGGGGCCCCAAGAGACCCAGTACTTC. The chain combines TRBV29-1 with TRBJ2-5; 9 positions agree with TRBD2. With 4 bases clipped from V and 1 base from J, the junction kept 10 bases outside the gene matches. The CDR3 has 16 residues. The germline V gene encodes CDR1 SQVTM and CDR2 ANQGSEA.

The chain employs TRBV20-1 and TRBJ1-5; 7 nucleotides agree with TRBD1. The V gene end was trimmed by 5 bases and the J gene end by 5 bases; junction bases not matched to a gene: 6. The CDR3 is made up of 13 amino acids. Germline V gene sequence: CDR1 DFQATT, CDR2 SNEGSKA (reference sequence). The CDR3 coding sequence is TGCAGTGCTCGGGACAGCCCCTATCAGCCCCAGCATTTT. Translation: CSARDSPYQPQHF.

The chain carries TRBV19 and TRBJ1-2, with a tentative D call TRBD1 (6 bases). Trimming took off 7 bases at V and 10 bases at J, with 25 bases between the two ends. In germline, CDR1 is LNHDA, CDR2 SQIVND (reference sequence). This CDR3 is built from 15 residues. The DNA for the CDR3 is TGTGCCAGTACGCCGGTAACGGGGGCAGGGCAGTTCTACACCTTC. This sequence encodes CASTPVTGAGQFYTF.

The J gene is TRBJ2-7, the V gene TRBV7-8; D is unclear. Germline assignment: CDR1 SGHVS and CDR2 FQNEAQ. Trimming took 6 bases from V and 2 from J, leaving 17 bases between them. CDR3 length: 15 residues. CDR3: CASRDVVARPYEQYF. CDR3 in DNA: TGTGCCAGCAGGGATGTGGTAGCAAGACCCTACGAGCAGTACTTC.

In this sample, this clonotype turned up a few times. This chain links TRBV20-1 with TRBJ2-3; D unresolved. The germline CDR1 and CDR2 sequences are DFQATT and SNEGSKA (reference sequence). CDR3 length: 15 amino acids. The V end was cut by 3 bases, the J end by 2 bases, with 15 bases between. The CDR3 DNA is TGCAGTGCTAGGGGCGACCTTGGTAACACAGATACGCAGTATTTT. Amino acid sequence: CSARGDLGNTDTQYF.

Only a few counts were recorded for this clonotype. This rearrangement joins TRBV7-7 to TRBJ2-4, with D possibly called TRBD1 or TRBD2 (6 bases each). The germline V and J ends were trimmed by 5 bases and 5 bases, with 10 bases remaining between them. The V gene's germline CDR1 is SSHAT and CDR2 FNYEAQ (reference sequence). The CDR3 length is 13 residues. The CDR3 bases are TGTGCCAGCAGCATAGGGGGGCAAAACATTCAGTACTTC. It yields the protein CASSIGGQNIQYF.

This clonotype was picked up a small number of times. This chain connects TRBV12-3 or TRBV12-4 to TRBJ2-1; no clear D. CDR3 length: 14 amino acids. V was shortened by 1 base and J by 6 bases, with 10 bases between the two germline ends. The CDR3 DNA reads as TGTGCCAGCAGTTTAGGCGCCTCGGCCAATGAGCAGTTCTTC. Translation gives CASSLGASANEQFF.

V usage is TRBV12-3 or TRBV12-4 and J usage is TRBJ2-7; D might be TRBD1 (5 bases). This CDR3 has 17 amino acids. V was trimmed by 6 bases and J by 2 bases, leaving 23 bases between them. CDR3 DNA: TGTGCCAGCAGCTTTCCCCCGCGCCAGGGCTGGACCTACGAGCAGTACTTC. Its translation is CASSFPPRQGWTYEQYF.

Only a few counts were recorded for this clonotype. This chain joins TRBV20-1 and TRBJ2-7; no reliable D call. V lost 6 bases and J 2 bases, leaving 11 bases between the germline ends. The CDR3 spans 12 residues. The V gene's germline CDR1 is DFQATT and CDR2 SNEGSKA (reference sequence). The CDR3 reads CSAPRTPYEQYF. For the CDR3, the DNA is TGCAGTGCCCCCAGAACCCCCTACGAGCAGTACTTC.

The table lists this clonotype with a few counts. The chain uses TRBV7-3 and TRBJ2-1, with TRBD2 identical over 16 bases. Per germline, CDR1 SGHTA and CDR2 FQGTGA. The CDR3 has 16 amino acids. V trimming: 0 bases; J trimming: 7 bases; junction bases outside the gene matches: 0. Written as DNA, the CDR3 is TGTGCCAGCAGCTTAACGGGACTAGCGGGAGGGAATGAGCAGTTCTTC. Encoded protein: CASSLTGLAGGNEQFF.

The rearrangement links TRBV20-1 to TRBJ2-7, with 9 bases lining up with TRBD2. Germline CDR1 DFQATT, CDR2 SNEGSKA (reference sequence). This CDR3 spans 16 amino acids. V lost 3 bases to trimming and J lost 1 base; unmatched junction nucleotides: 10. For the CDR3, the DNA is TGCAGTGCTAGTTCTGGACTAGCGACCCCGTCCTACGAGCAGTACTTC. This encodes CSASSGLATPSYEQYF.

A few counts support this clonotype. In nucleotides, the CDR3 is TGTGCCAGCACCCTAGGAGGGGGCTGGGAGACCCAGTACTTC. Translated: CASTLGGGWETQYF. The chain has TRBV7-8 and TRBJ2-5; D is perhaps TRBD1 (7 bases). The CDR3 runs to 14 residues. V lost 7 bases, J lost 5 bases, and 17 bases lay in between. Germline CDR1 and CDR2: SGHVS and FQNEAQ.

The V and J genes are TRBV20-1 and TRBJ2-3; 10 bases fit TRBD2. The V segment lost 6 bases and the J segment 4 bases; nucleotides outside the gene matches: 7. Germline loops: CDR1 DFQATT, CDR2 SNEGSKA (reference sequence). The CDR3 contains 14 residues. CDR3: CSALSGGSADTQYF. The CDR3 DNA reads TGCAGTGCACTTAGCGGGGGGAGCGCAGATACGCAGTATTTT.

The chain recombines TRBV20-1 with TRBJ2-1; perhaps TRBD2 as D (7 bases). The germline CDR1 and CDR2 sequences are DFQATT and SNEGSKA (reference sequence). Deletions cut 6 bases from V and 5 bases from J, with 14 bases between. This CDR3 region has 13 residues. The CDR3 DNA is TGCAGTGCGAAGGGGGGGGCCCACAATGAGCAGTTCTTC. Encoded protein: CSAKGGAHNEQFF.

This clonotype turned up a few times. The V call is TRBV7-2, the J call TRBJ1-1; D perhaps matches TRBD1 (5 bases). CDR3 size: 16 residues. Trimming took off 5 bases at V and 1 base at J, with 17 bases between the two ends. Germline CDR1 is SGHTA and CDR2 is FQGNSA. The CDR3 DNA follows: TGTGCCAGCAGCCCAGGGCCGGGTCGGGAGAACACTGAAGCTTTCTTT. Translation gives CASSPGPGRENTEAFF.

The rearrangement joins TRBV19 to TRBJ1-5; possibly TRBD1 for D (6 bases). CDR1 is LNHDA and CDR2 is SQIVND in the germline V gene (reference sequence). The CDR3 sequence is 16 residues long. V was pared by 5 bases and J by 5 bases, with 19 bases between. The DNA for the CDR3 is TGTGCCAGTAGTCCCCTCCCGAGGGGGGGAGATCAGCCCCAGCATTTT. It specifies CASSPLPRGGDQPQHF.